These 31 T cell receptor beta chains share one sample of origin, sequenced in a study of graft-versus-host responses after intestinal transplantation. Generated by immunoSEQ multiplex PCR, the TCRdb table keeps only in-frame clones and is missing some. The data hold just under 65,000 clones, with 90% observed a single time. These receptors lack a known antigen. The sequencing used unstimulated CD8+ T cells sorted from spleen or lymph node cells, collected before transplant. The source is a human donor who was the organ donor for an intestinal transplant.

V gene TRBV20-1 combines with J gene TRBJ2-5; D gene uncertain. V dropped 5 bases and J dropped 11 bases, with 15 bases sitting between them. The germline V gene encodes CDR1 DFQATT and CDR2 SNEGSKA (reference sequence). The CDR3 consists of 11 residues. CDR3 bases: TGCAGTGCTCCGTCGATGCTGGAGCAGTACTTC. This sequence encodes CSAPSMLEQYF.

The gene calls are TRBV11-3 and TRBJ1-1, with D perhaps matching TRBD1 (5 bases). V lost 0 bases to trimming and J lost 0 bases, with 17 bases between them. The CDR3 is 18 amino acids. Germline CDR1 SGHNT, CDR2 YENEEA. This CDR3 reads CASSLDRQGRLMNTEAFF. CDR3 in DNA: TGTGCCAGCAGCTTAGATCGTCAGGGCCGTTTGATGAACACTGAAGCTTTCTTT. The complete variable domain, with remaining parts taken from reference TRBV11-3 and TRBJ1-1, reads EAGVVQSPRYKIIEKKQPVAFWCNPISGHNTLYWYLQNLGQGPELLIRYENEEAVDDSQLPKDRFSAERLKGVDSTLKIQPAELGDSAVYLCASSLDRQGRLMNTEAFFGQGTRLTVV.

The CDR3 DNA reads TGTGCCAGCAGTGAACGGGCTAGCGGGAGCAATGAGCAGTTCTTC. As protein: CASSERASGSNEQFF. The V and J genes are TRBV6-1 and TRBJ2-1; 10 bases agree with TRBD2. The ends lost 2 bases at V and 6 bases at J; junction bases unmatched: 4. The CDR3 length is 15 residues. Germline V gives CDR1 MNHNS, CDR2 SASEGT.

V and J are TRBV11-2 and TRBJ2-7; a possible D gene is TRBD2 (6 bases). There are 13 residues in the CDR3. Germline assignment: CDR1 SGHAT and CDR2 FQNNGV. V was trimmed by 5 bases and J by 4 bases, leaving 12 bases between them. The CDR3 DNA sequence: TGTGCCAGCAGCCGTCCCCGGGAGTACGAGCAGTACTTC. As protein: CASSRPREYEQYF.

The genes are TRBV28 and TRBJ2-7; 7 bases align to TRBD1. Germline V gene lookup returns CDR1 MDHEN and CDR2 SYDVKM. This CDR3 contains 14 residues. Germline trimming cut 5 bases from V and 2 bases from J; bases unmatched to any gene: 6. CDR3 protein: CASSTRTGTYEQYF. The CDR3 nucleotides read TGTGCCAGCAGTACGCGGACAGGAACCTACGAGCAGTACTTC.

The CDR3 sequence: CARGQPGYEQYF. The CDR3 DNA sequence: TGTGCCAGGGGACAGCCGGGGTACGAGCAGTACTTC. The chain joins TRBV2 to TRBJ2-7; 7 bases are shared with TRBD1. V was clipped by 9 bases and J by 4 bases; unmatched bases: 6. This CDR3 is built from 12 residues. The germline V gene encodes CDR1 SNHLY and CDR2 FYNNEI. The entire variable domain, with the rest obtained from reference TRBV2 and TRBJ2-7, is as follows: EPEVTQTPSHQVTQMGQEVILRCVPISNHLYFYWYRQILGQKVEFLVSFYNNEISEKSEIFDDQFSVERPDGSNFTLKIRSTKLEDSAMYFCARGQPGYEQYFGPGTRLTVT.

The V call is TRBV10-3, the J call TRBJ1-3; 7 bases are shared with TRBD1. CDR1 and CDR2 (germline): ENHRY, SYGVKD. The CDR3 contains 14 residues. The V gene end was trimmed by 2 bases and the J gene end by 2 bases; junction bases not matched to a gene: 0. The CDR3 reads CAISEGQAGNTIYF. CDR3 DNA: TGTGCCATCAGTGAGGGACAGGCTGGAAACACCATATATTTT.

The V and J genes are TRBV10-3 and TRBJ2-1, with 12 bases lining up with TRBD2. CDR1 ENHRY and CDR2 SYGVKD come from the germline V gene. After removal of 6 bases from V and 4 bases from J, the junction contained 4 bases not matched to a gene. The CDR3 length is 15 residues. The CDR3 DNA sequence: TGTGCCATCAGAACGGGACTAGCGGGTTACAATGAGCAGTTCTTC. Its translation is CAIRTGLAGYNEQFF.

The chain has TRBV7-2 and TRBJ2-7; 10 positions agree with TRBD1. The V and J ends lost 6 bases and 4 bases, in that order; junction bases with no gene match: 9. The CDR3 length is 15 residues. Per the germline V gene, CDR1 is SGHTA and CDR2 is FQGNSA. The CDR3 sequence: CASSSGQGLRYEQYF. The DNA for the CDR3 is TGTGCCAGCAGTTCGGGACAGGGGCTACGATACGAGCAGTACTTC.

CDR3 sequence reads: CASGQGLDTEAFF. CDR3 DNA: TGCGCCAGCGGACAGGGGTTGGACACTGAAGCTTTCTTT. This chain links TRBV5-1 with TRBJ1-1; 9 positions agree with TRBD1. Germline loops: CDR1 SGHRS, CDR2 YFSETQ. This CDR3 is built from 13 residues. With V trimmed by 7 bases and J by 3 bases, 4 bases remained unmatched.

The chain employs TRBV5-1 and TRBJ2-7, with 14 bases fitting TRBD2. The CDR3 is 15 amino acids. CDR1 is SGHRS, CDR2 YFSETQ, per germline. The J segment lost 5 bases and the V segment lost 4 bases, leaving 5 bases of the junction unmatched. For the CDR3, the DNA is TGCGCCAGCAGCCCTCCGACTAGCGGGAGGGACGAGCAGTACTTC. The encoded protein is CASSPPTSGRDEQYF.

Turning to this clone: One junction end does not reproduce the germline sequence, and a read error may be involved. V usage is TRBV7-7 and J usage is TRBJ2-7; 7 bases fit TRBD2. The CDR3 has 15 amino acids. Germline V gives CDR1 SSHAT, CDR2 FNYEAQ (reference sequence). The CDR3 loop reads CASSPSSGLSYEQYF. DNA for the CDR3: TGTGCTAGCAGCCCTTCTAGCGGCCTCTCCTACGAGCAGTACTTC.

The chain has TRBV28 and TRBJ1-5, with 11 bases identical to TRBD1. The CDR3 runs to 14 residues. J was trimmed by 10 bases and V by 6 bases; bases with no gene match: 8. The germline V gene has CDR1 MDHEN and CDR2 SYDVKM. CDR3 DNA: TGTGCCAGCAGGGGACAGGGGGTATTGGGCCCCCAGCATTTT. Translated: CASRGQGVLGPQHF.

The chain uses TRBV7-9 and TRBJ2-7; TRBD2 agrees at 7 bases. CDR1 is SEHNR and CDR2 is FQNEAQ in the germline V gene (reference sequence). The J segment lost 0 bases and the V segment lost 4 bases, leaving 3 bases of the junction unmatched. This CDR3 has 14 residues. The CDR3 DNA is TGTGCCAGCAGCTCCCTAGCGGACTCCTACGAGCAGTACTTC. Protein product: CASSSLADSYEQYF.

This chain joins TRBV4-3 and TRBJ1-2, with a weak D call TRBD1 (5 bases). The CDR3 totals 15 residues. The ends were cut back, 4 bases at V and 8 bases at J, with 20 bases in the middle. CDR1 and CDR2 from the germline V gene are LGHNA and YSLEER. The chain's CDR3 is CASSPPLGHGGGYTF. For the CDR3, the DNA is TGCGCCAGCAGCCCACCTTTAGGACACGGTGGAGGCTACACCTTC.

The chain employs TRBV30 and TRBJ2-1; 11 bases align to TRBD2. Germline-derived CDR1 and CDR2 are GTSNPN and SVGIG (reference sequence). CDR3 size: 11 residues. Trimming took 1 base from V and 15 from J; bases not matched to a gene: 2. The CDR3 spells CAWSELAGAFF. CDR3 coding DNA: TGTGCCTGGAGTGAACTAGCGGGGGCGTTCTTC.

The CDR3 spells CSVEVGVAGGGSQETQYF. Written as DNA, the CDR3 is TGCAGCGTTGAAGTAGGAGTAGCGGGAGGGGGATCTCAAGAGACCCAGTACTTC. This chain uses TRBV29-1 with TRBJ2-5; 11 positions agree with TRBD2. Germline loops: CDR1 SQVTM, CDR2 ANQGSEA. The CDR3 covers 18 residues. V lost 1 base and J lost 2; bases outside the gene matches: 12.

V is TRBV15 and J is TRBJ2-1; a possible D gene is TRBD1 (5 bases). V lost 4 bases, J lost 8 bases, and 21 bases lay in between. Germline V gene lookup returns CDR1 LNHNV and CDR2 YYDKDF (reference sequence). This CDR3 region has 16 residues. DNA for the CDR3: TGTGCCACCAGCAACAGCAGGGTGGGGTTGACGCATGAGCAGTTCTTC. The encoded protein is CATSNSRVGLTHEQFF.

This clone was recorded only once. For the CDR3, the DNA is TGTGCCAGCAGCCGGCTAGCGGGAGTGGGCAATGAGCAGTTCTTC. It is translated as CASSRLAGVGNEQFF. This chain joins TRBV28 and TRBJ2-1; 10 nucleotides agree with TRBD2. CDR1 is MDHEN and CDR2 is SYDVKM in the germline V gene. The ends lost 6 bases at V and 6 bases at J; junction bases unmatched: 8. This CDR3 is 15 amino acids long.

This rearrangement joins TRBV6-1 to TRBJ2-1; 8 nucleotides agree with TRBD1. Germline V gene data show CDR1 as MNHNS and CDR2 as SASEGT. This CDR3 contains 12 residues. Unmatched junction bases numbered 8, after V lost 11 bases and J lost 8 bases. The CDR3 DNA reads TGTGCCGGGGGACCAGGGGGCTATGAGCAGTTCTTC. It translates to CAGGPGGYEQFF.

The rearrangement joins TRBV6-5 to TRBJ1-4, with a possible D match to TRBD1 (6 bases). CDR1 MNHEY and CDR2 SVGAGI come from the germline V gene. V was pared by 5 bases and J by 5 bases, with 9 bases between. There are 13 residues in the CDR3. In DNA form, the CDR3 reads TGTGCCAGCAGTCTGGGGGCGAATGAAAAACTGTTTTTT. Translation gives CASSLGANEKLFF.

V usage is TRBV19 and J usage is TRBJ2-3; 7 nucleotides align to TRBD1. Germline trimming cut 5 bases from V and 1 base from J; bases unmatched to any gene: 3. This CDR3 has 14 residues. In germline, CDR1 is LNHDA, CDR2 SQIVND (reference sequence). CDR3 coding DNA: TGTGCCAGTAGTGACGGACAGGGCACAGATACGCAGTATTTT. Its protein is CASSDGQGTDTQYF. The whole variable domain, remainder taken from reference TRBV19 and TRBJ2-3, is DGGITQSPKYLFRKEGQNVTLSCEQNLNHDAMYWYRQDPGQGLRLIYYSQIVNDFQKGDIAEGYSVSREKKESFPLTVTSAQKNPTAFYLCASSDGQGTDTQYFGPGTRLTVL.

This sequence joins TRBV2 and TRBJ2-3; the D gene is possibly TRBD2 (5 bases). Trimming left V 1 base short and J 1 base short, with 9 bases between. CDR1 SNHLY and CDR2 FYNNEI come from the germline V gene. The CDR3 has 15 amino acids. The CDR3: CASSEGGRGTDTQYF. CDR3 nucleotide sequence: TGTGCCAGCAGTGAAGGTGGGAGAGGCACAGATACGCAGTATTTT.

This chain connects TRBV19 to TRBJ1-2; a possible D gene is TRBD1 (5 bases). The germline V and J ends were trimmed by 10 bases and 0 bases, with 18 bases remaining between them. The CDR3 extends over 15 amino acids. CDR1 is LNHDA, CDR2 SQIVND, per germline (reference sequence). The CDR3 coding sequence is TGTGCCACCCTAGACCGAGGGACTTCTAACTATGGCTACACCTTC. Protein: CATLDRGTSNYGYTF.

The count of this clone is one. The chain joins TRBV27 to TRBJ2-3; D possibly corresponds to TRBD1 (5 bases). From germline, CDR1 is MNHEY and CDR2 SMNVEV (reference sequence). Deletions cut 9 bases from V and 3 bases from J, with 25 bases between. The length of the CDR3 is 17 residues. The CDR3 DNA sequence: TGTGCCAGTATACAACGTCAGGGTTTGGGCGCTACAGATACGCAGTATTTT. It is translated as CASIQRQGLGATDTQYF.

The rearrangement links TRBV27 to TRBJ2-1, with 7 bases fitting TRBD2. Germline CDR1 reads MNHEY; CDR2 reads SMNVEV (reference sequence). V lost 3 bases to trimming and J lost 0 bases; unmatched junction nucleotides: 2. The CDR3 totals 15 residues. The CDR3 loop is CASSLGDYSYNEQFF. The CDR3 region has the DNA TGTGCCAGCAGTTTGGGGGACTACTCCTACAATGAGCAGTTCTTC.

V and J are TRBV6-1 and TRBJ2-7; 12 nucleotides align to TRBD2. This CDR3 comprises 19 residues. The trim removed 2 bases at V and 2 bases at J, leaving 13 bases unmatched. CDR1 MNHNS and CDR2 SASEGT come from the germline V gene. CDR3 in amino acids: CASSELGLAGGRIPYEQYF. CDR3 DNA: TGTGCCAGCAGTGAACTAGGTCTAGCGGGAGGGCGAATACCCTACGAGCAGTACTTC.

This rearrangement joins TRBV5-1 to TRBJ2-7; 8 nucleotides agree with TRBD2. This CDR3 contains 16 residues. Germline V gene data show CDR1 as SGHRS and CDR2 as YFSETQ. The trim removed 2 bases at V and 2 bases at J, leaving 9 bases unmatched. The chain's CDR3 is CASSFLAGWTTYEQYF. CDR3 nucleotides: TGCGCCAGCAGCTTCCTAGCGGGTTGGACCACCTACGAGCAGTACTTC.

The gene calls are TRBV9 and TRBJ1-1; TRBD1 is a possible D gene (5 bases). Germline V gene lookup returns CDR1 SGDLS and CDR2 YYNGEE. CDR3 size: 14 residues. Trimming stripped 7 bases from V and 1 base from J, with 14 bases between. The CDR3, as DNA: TGTGCCAGCGGGACGGGGAGGGGGAACACTGAAGCTTTCTTT. Translated, it gives CASGTGRGNTEAFF.

The chain has TRBV2 and TRBJ1-5; 11 positions match TRBD1. Germline CDR1 and CDR2: SNHLY and FYNNEI. The CDR3 consists of 14 residues. The CDR3 sequence is CGGTGGKGDQPQHF. The CDR3 DNA reads TGTGGGGGGACAGGGGGAAAGGGCGATCAGCCCCAGCATTTT.

This chain links TRBV7-2 with TRBJ1-1, with a tentative D call TRBD1 (6 bases). Trimming removed 1 base at V and 1 base at J, with 13 bases between. The CDR3 runs 16 residues. CDR1 and CDR2 (germline): SGHTA, FQGNSA. This CDR3 reads CASSLDRANGNTEAFF. DNA of the CDR3: TGTGCCAGCAGCTTAGACAGGGCGAACGGGAACACTGAAGCTTTCTTT.